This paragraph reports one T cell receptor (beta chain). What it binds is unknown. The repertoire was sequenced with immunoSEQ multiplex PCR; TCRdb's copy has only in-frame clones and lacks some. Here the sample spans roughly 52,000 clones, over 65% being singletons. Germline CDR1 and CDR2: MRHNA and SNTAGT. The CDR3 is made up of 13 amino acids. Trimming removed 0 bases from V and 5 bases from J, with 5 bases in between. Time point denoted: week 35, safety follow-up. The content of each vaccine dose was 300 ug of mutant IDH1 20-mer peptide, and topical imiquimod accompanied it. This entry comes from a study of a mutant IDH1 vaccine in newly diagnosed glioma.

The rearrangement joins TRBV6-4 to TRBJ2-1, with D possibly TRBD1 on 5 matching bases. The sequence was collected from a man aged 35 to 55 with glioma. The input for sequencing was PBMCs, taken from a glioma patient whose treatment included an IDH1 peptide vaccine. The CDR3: CASSDSDNNEQFF. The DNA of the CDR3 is TGTGCCAGCAGTGACTCGGACAACAATGAGCAGTTCTTC.